A selection of T cell receptor beta chains follows, all from one sample in a study of cytomegalovirus exposure and HLA in healthy donors. The repertoire was sequenced with immunoSEQ multiplex PCR; TCRdb's copy has only in-frame clones and lacks some. Among some 130,000 clones listed, around 75% were seen once. Source material: PBMCs. The receptors derive from a man aged 35 to 55 in good health and CMV-seronegative. Each CDR3 is given with its conserved first and last residue. Each record gives: J gene, V gene, CDR3 protein.

TRBJ2-7	TRBV2	CASSQGYEQYF
TRBJ2-1	TRBV2	CASSEAGDTYNEQFF
TRBJ2-7	TRBV2	CASSEARGGYEQYF
TRBJ2-7	TRBV27	CASSTDSSALYEQYF
TRBJ1-2	TRBV27	CASSLSNRDHNYGYTF
TRBJ2-7	TRBV11-2	CASSPRVGGGPLGEQYF
TRBJ2-7	TRBV11-2	CASSLVGGVEAYEQYF
TRBJ1-4	TRBV4-2	CASSLTGVEEKLFF
TRBJ1-1	TRBV18	CASSPVAGNTEAFF
TRBJ2-7	TRBV6-5	CASSYSTGTGVYEQYF
TRBJ2-2	TRBV5-8	CASSLLAGGPTGELFF
TRBJ1-4	TRBV5-1	CASSTGQSNEKLFF
TRBJ1-3	TRBV4-2	CASSQDLKRSGNTIYF
TRBJ2-5	TRBV9	CASSATRFGETQYF
TRBJ2-5	TRBV18	CASSPASGGQETQYF
TRBJ2-1	TRBV5-1	CASSLEGELAQFF
TRBJ2-1	TRBV9	CASSSRQGREQFF